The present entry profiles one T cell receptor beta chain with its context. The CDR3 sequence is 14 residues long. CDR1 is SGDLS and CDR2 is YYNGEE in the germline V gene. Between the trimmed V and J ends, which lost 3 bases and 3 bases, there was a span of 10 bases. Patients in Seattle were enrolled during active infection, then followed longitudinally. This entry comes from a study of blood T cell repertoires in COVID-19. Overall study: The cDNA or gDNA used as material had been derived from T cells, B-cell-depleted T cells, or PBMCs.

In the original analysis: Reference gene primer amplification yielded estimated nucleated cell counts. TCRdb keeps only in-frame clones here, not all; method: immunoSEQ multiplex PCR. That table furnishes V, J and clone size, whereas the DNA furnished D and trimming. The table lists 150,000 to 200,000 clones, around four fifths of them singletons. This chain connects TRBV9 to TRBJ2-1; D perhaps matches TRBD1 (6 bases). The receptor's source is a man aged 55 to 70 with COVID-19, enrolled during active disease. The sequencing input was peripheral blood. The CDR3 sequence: CASSADSDYNEQFF. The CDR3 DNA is TGTGCCAGCAGCGCGGACAGCGACTACAATGAGCAGTTCTTC.